This note documents a single T cell receptor (beta chain) sequence. Its target is not known. This sample stems from a study of response to subunit inactivated influenza vaccine. V lost 1 base and J lost 0, with 10 bases in between. Germline CDR1 reads MNHEY; CDR2 reads SVGAGI. The CDR3 loop spans 16 amino acids. General observations from the study: The study's authors posited that every seasonal influenza vaccination enlists few new T cells.

A single record per CDR3 protein comes from TCRdb applying MiXCR to the RT-PCR reads. The repertoire holds a few hundred thousand distinct CDR3 sequences, 9.5% to 15% seen once, with 7.5% to 10% in the top ten. The genes are TRBV6-5 and TRBJ2-1; D ambiguous. This TCR came from a man between 50 and 59 years old who received an inactivated influenza vaccine. This specimen consisted of non-naive T cells sorted from PBMCs, obtained around 14 days before vaccination. The CDR3 loop reads CASSYFPRNSYNEQFF. The CDR3 DNA follows: TGTGCCAGCAGTTACTTCCCCCGAAACTCCTACAATGAGCAGTTCTTC.